The 24 T cell receptor beta chains below all came from one sample that was sequenced in a study of T cell repertoires in cytomegalovirus infection. Antigen specificity for these receptors is unknown. TCRdb ran MiXCR on the reads and lists one entry per CDR3 protein. This repertoire shows approximately 600,000 distinct CDR3 sequences, roughly 42% found once; its top ten account for roughly 50%. The source material was cultured PBMCs, sampled from culture after CMV antigen stimulation. The receptors stem from a human donor in good health (CMV status not recorded). Some clones in this sample may be carry-over from other donors' samples.

This clonotype has ten or more counts. The chain is built from TRBV7-2 and TRBJ2-1; the D gene is possibly TRBD2 (6 bases). Germline CDR1 is SGHTA and CDR2 is FQGNSA. CDR3 length equals 15 residues. Between the trimmed V and J ends, which lost 0 bases and 6 bases, there was a span of 12 bases. CDR3 sequence (DNA): TGTGCCAGCAGCTTAGCGGGAGGACTTTTCAATGAGCAGTTCTTC. Its translation is CASSLAGGLFNEQFF.

This clonotype has a count of ten or more. The chain combines TRBV2 with TRBJ2-3, with unresolved D. Trimming left V 5 bases short and J 0 bases short, with 3 bases between. Germline V gene data show CDR1 as SNHLY and CDR2 as FYNNEI. The CDR3 has 12 residues. The CDR3 nucleotides are TGTGCCAGCAGTCAAAGCACAGATACGCAGTATTTT. Protein sequence: CASSQSTDTQYF.

The genes are TRBV7-2 and TRBJ2-2; D is possibly TRBD1 or TRBD2 (5 bases each). Germline lookup yields CDR1 SGHTA and CDR2 FQGNSA. The CDR3 is made up of 15 amino acids. Trimming removed 0 bases at V and 6 bases at J, with 11 bases between. CDR3 DNA sequence: TGTGCCAGCAGCTTAGCGGGAGTGGGGGCCGGGGAGCTGTTTTTT. Amino acids: CASSLAGVGAGELFF.

Details on this clonotype: A junction end diverges from the germline sequence, so it may reflect a read error. J is TRBJ1-6 and V is TRBV4-1; D is unresolved. This CDR3 has 14 residues. CDR1 and CDR2 from the germline V gene are MGHRA and YSYEKL. In DNA, the CDR3 is TGTGCCAGCAGCCAAGGTGAGGGAATCAGACCCCTCCACTTT. Its protein is CASSQGEGIRPLHF.

This clonotype was observed many times. The rearrangement links TRBV7-2 to TRBJ1-1; 8 bases are a match to TRBD1. The CDR3 length is 15 residues. Germline values: CDR1 SGHTA, CDR2 FQGNSA. Losses at the gene ends were 6 bases for V and 4 bases for J; bases not matched to a gene: 10. The CDR3 reads CASRWSGQAFTEAFF. The CDR3, as DNA: TGTGCCAGCAGATGGTCGGGACAGGCCTTCACTGAAGCTTTCTTT.

This chain connects TRBV12-3 or TRBV12-4 to TRBJ1-5, with 7 bases fitting TRBD1. After removal of 4 bases from V and 0 bases from J, the junction contained 3 bases not matched to a gene. The CDR3 length is 15 residues. CDR3: CASSWDSTSNQPQHF. In nucleotides, the CDR3 is TGTGCCAGCAGTTGGGACAGTACTAGCAATCAGCCCCAGCATTTT.

This clonotype came up a few times. This chain uses TRBV7-2 with TRBJ1-2; unclear D gene. The CDR3 totals 14 residues. Germline assignment: CDR1 SGHTA and CDR2 FQGNSA. Trimming removed 5 bases from V and 0 bases from J, with 10 bases in between. This chain's CDR3 is CASSLGVANYGYTF. The CDR3 nucleotides are TGTGCCAGCAGCCTAGGAGTCGCTAACTATGGCTACACCTTC.

This rearrangement joins TRBV7-8 to TRBJ2-5; a weak D match, TRBD2 (5 bases). V lost 7 bases, J lost 2 bases, and 14 bases lay in between. Germline V gives CDR1 SGHVS, CDR2 FQNEAQ. The CDR3 has 14 amino acids. Written as DNA, the CDR3 is TGTGCCAGCAACCATGGCCGGGGTCAAGAGACCCAGTACTTC. Its protein is CASNHGRGQETQYF.

In its sample, this clonotype was seen once. This chain links TRBV11-2 with TRBJ2-3; 7 bases agree with TRBD2. Germline loops: CDR1 SGHAT, CDR2 FQNNGV. The junction had 12 bases not matched to a gene; V was cut back by 5 bases and J by 4 bases. There are 16 residues in the CDR3. The CDR3 coding sequence is TGTGCCAGCAGCCCACACCTGGGCGGGGGAGCAGATACGCAGTATTTT. Its protein product is CASSPHLGGGADTQYF.

Concerning this clonotype itself: The junction departs from the called germline gene at one end, perhaps through a read error. The rearrangement links TRBV5-6 to TRBJ2-1; 12 bases match TRBD2. CDR3 length: 13 residues. CDR1 and CDR2 from the germline V gene are SGHDT and YYEEEE. CDR3 region: CASSLGALAGGPF. CDR3 coding DNA: TGTGCCAGCAGCTTGGGGGCACTAGCGGGGGGACCGTTC. Full variable domain (missing parts from reference TRBV5-6 and TRBJ2-1): DAGVTQSPTHLIKTRGQQVTLRCSPKSGHDTVSWYQQALGQGPQFIFQYYEEEERQRGNFPDRFSGHQFPNYSSELNVNALLLGDSALYLCASSLGALAGGPFGPGTRLTVL.

The rearrangement joins TRBV5-3 to TRBJ2-3; D uncertain. Being an ORF, TRBV5-3 has a function that is uncertain. The length of the CDR3 is 15 residues. Deletions cut 8 bases from V and 1 base from J, with 17 bases between. CDR3 protein: CASSVGAWGTDTQYF. The CDR3 DNA is TGTGCCAGCAGCGTTGGTGCCTGGGGCACAGATACGCAGTATTTT.

This clonotype came up a few times. The J gene is TRBJ2-7, the V gene TRBV7-2, with 8 bases identical to TRBD2. V lost 6 bases to trimming and J lost 3 bases; unmatched junction nucleotides: 7. The germline gives CDR1 SGHTA, CDR2 FQGNSA. This CDR3 is 14 amino acids long. This CDR3 reads CASRPDTSGYEQYF. CDR3 bases: TGTGCCAGCAGGCCGGATACTAGCGGCTACGAGCAGTACTTC.

CDR3 in amino acids: CASRDRFQGTNQPQHF. For the CDR3, the DNA is TGTGCCAGCAGGGACAGGTTTCAAGGTACCAATCAGCCCCAGCATTTT. This chain connects TRBV6-1 to TRBJ1-5; 7 bases are a match to TRBD1. The ends lost 6 bases at V and 3 bases at J; junction bases unmatched: 11. Germline lookup yields CDR1 MNHNS and CDR2 SASEGT. CDR3 length: 16 residues.

This clonotype was counted between two and nine times. The V gene is TRBV19, the J gene TRBJ1-6; weak D call: TRBD1 (5 bases). Trimming stripped 1 base from V and 7 bases from J, with 5 bases between. This CDR3 comprises 13 residues. The V gene's germline CDR1 is LNHDA and CDR2 SQIVND (reference sequence). CDR3 sequence: CASSIGGNSPLHF. CDR3 nucleotide sequence: TGTGCCAGTAGTATAGGGGGCAATTCACCCCTCCACTTT.

Written as DNA, the CDR3 is TGTGCCAGCAGCGAATGGACTAGCGGGACAGGAGAGACCCAGTACTTC. It encodes CASSEWTSGTGETQYF. The rearrangement links TRBV7-8 to TRBJ2-5, with TRBD2 matching over 12 bases. The V gene's germline CDR1 is SGHVS and CDR2 FQNEAQ. The trim removed 5 bases at V and 4 bases at J, leaving 8 bases unmatched. The CDR3 length is 16 residues. Combining the CDR3 with reference TRBV7-8 and TRBJ2-5 gives the whole variable domain GAGVSQSPRYKVAKRGQDVALRCDPISGHVSLFWYQQALGQGPEFLTYFQNEAQLDKSGLPSDRFFAERPEGSVSTLKIQRTQQEDSAVYLCASSEWTSGTGETQYFGPGTRLLVL.

Only a few counts were recorded for this clonotype. The V gene is TRBV7-7, the J gene TRBJ2-5, with a possible D match to TRBD2 (6 bases). The CDR3 is 15 residues long. Trimming removed 5 bases from V and 5 bases from J, with 18 bases in between. Germline values: CDR1 SSHAT, CDR2 FNYEAQ (reference sequence). CDR3 region: CASSHRGRRDETQYF. The CDR3 DNA reads as TGTGCCAGCAGCCATAGGGGTAGGCGGGACGAGACCCAGTACTTC.

The V and J genes are TRBV5-6 and TRBJ1-1; maybe TRBD1 (5 bases). V gave up 4 bases and J gave up 5 bases, with 18 bases separating them. Germline loops: CDR1 SGHDT, CDR2 YYEEEE. CDR3 length equals 15 residues. CDR3 bases: TGTGCCAGCAGCGCCATCAGGGTTCGGGGTACTGAAGCTTTCTTT. Its translation: CASSAIRVRGTEAFF.

This sequence joins TRBV10-3 and TRBJ2-3; 11 bases agree with TRBD1. This CDR3 is 17 amino acids long. CDR1 is ENHRY, CDR2 SYGVKD, per germline. J was trimmed by 6 bases and V by 6 bases; bases with no gene match: 14. CDR3 bases: TGTGCCATCAGCGGCGACCTCCGGGACAGGGGGTATGATACGCAGTATTTT. This gives the protein CAISGDLRDRGYDTQYF.

The gene calls are TRBV11-3 and TRBJ2-1; D might be TRBD2 (5 bases). The CDR3 sequence is 17 residues long. The germline CDR1 and CDR2 sequences are SGHNT and YENEEA. Trimming pared 1 base from V and 3 bases from J, leaving 16 bases between. The CDR3 loop is CASSLGAGIGDYNEQFF. The CDR3 region has the DNA TGTGCCAGCAGCTTAGGAGCTGGCATCGGGGACTACAATGAGCAGTTCTTC.

The genes are TRBV18 and TRBJ2-3; 10 bases agree with TRBD1. V dropped 6 bases and J dropped 3; count of bases not matched to a gene: 9. The CDR3 is 16 amino acids. The germline CDR1 and CDR2 sequences are KGHSH and LQKENI. The CDR3 DNA is TGTGCCAGCTCCCCCCGGGACAGGGGCGATACAGATACGCAGTATTTT. Its translation: CASSPRDRGDTDTQYF.

This clonotype has more than one count but fewer than ten. The V and J genes are TRBV7-2 and TRBJ1-1; D is unresolved. CDR3 length equals 14 residues. Germline V gene lookup returns CDR1 SGHTA and CDR2 FQGNSA. The ends were cut back, 4 bases at V and 4 bases at J, with 13 bases in the middle. The CDR3 loop reads CASSSQRSSTEAFF. CDR3 sequence (DNA): TGTGCCAGCAGCTCCCAACGCTCGTCCACTGAAGCTTTCTTT.

This chain connects TRBV5-1 to TRBJ2-3; D is tentatively TRBD1 or TRBD2 (6 bases each). The V and J ends lost 3 bases and 4 bases respectively, with 12 bases between them. The germline V gene has CDR1 SGHRS and CDR2 YFSETQ. The length of the CDR3 is 14 residues. CDR3 sequence (DNA): TGCGCCAGCAGCTCCCCGGAGGGGGCAGATACGCAGTATTTT. Translated, it gives CASSSPEGADTQYF. Based on the CDR3 plus reference TRBV5-1 and TRBJ2-3, the full variable domain is KAGVTQTPRYLIKTRGQQVTLSCSPISGHRSVSWYQQTPGQGLQFLFEYFSETQRNKGNFPGRFSGRQFSNSRSEMNVSTLELGDSALYLCASSSPEGADTQYFGPGTRLTVL.

This clonotype was detected a few times. This chain joins TRBV27 and TRBJ2-3; D is undetermined. This CDR3 is 13 amino acids long. Per germline, CDR1 MNHEY and CDR2 SMNVEV (reference sequence). V was shortened by 2 bases and J by 4 bases, with 7 bases between the two germline ends. Here the CDR3 reads CASSLPSADTQYF. In DNA form, the CDR3 reads TGTGCCAGCAGTTTACCAAGCGCAGATACGCAGTATTTT.

The chain joins TRBV12-3 or TRBV12-4 to TRBJ1-2; no clear D gene. The CDR3 extends over 15 amino acids. V lost 7 bases, J lost 2 bases, and 17 bases lay in between. DNA for the CDR3: TGTGCCAGCACCAATAGAGAGCAGCTCAACTATGGCTACACCTTC. Its protein product is CASTNREQLNYGYTF.